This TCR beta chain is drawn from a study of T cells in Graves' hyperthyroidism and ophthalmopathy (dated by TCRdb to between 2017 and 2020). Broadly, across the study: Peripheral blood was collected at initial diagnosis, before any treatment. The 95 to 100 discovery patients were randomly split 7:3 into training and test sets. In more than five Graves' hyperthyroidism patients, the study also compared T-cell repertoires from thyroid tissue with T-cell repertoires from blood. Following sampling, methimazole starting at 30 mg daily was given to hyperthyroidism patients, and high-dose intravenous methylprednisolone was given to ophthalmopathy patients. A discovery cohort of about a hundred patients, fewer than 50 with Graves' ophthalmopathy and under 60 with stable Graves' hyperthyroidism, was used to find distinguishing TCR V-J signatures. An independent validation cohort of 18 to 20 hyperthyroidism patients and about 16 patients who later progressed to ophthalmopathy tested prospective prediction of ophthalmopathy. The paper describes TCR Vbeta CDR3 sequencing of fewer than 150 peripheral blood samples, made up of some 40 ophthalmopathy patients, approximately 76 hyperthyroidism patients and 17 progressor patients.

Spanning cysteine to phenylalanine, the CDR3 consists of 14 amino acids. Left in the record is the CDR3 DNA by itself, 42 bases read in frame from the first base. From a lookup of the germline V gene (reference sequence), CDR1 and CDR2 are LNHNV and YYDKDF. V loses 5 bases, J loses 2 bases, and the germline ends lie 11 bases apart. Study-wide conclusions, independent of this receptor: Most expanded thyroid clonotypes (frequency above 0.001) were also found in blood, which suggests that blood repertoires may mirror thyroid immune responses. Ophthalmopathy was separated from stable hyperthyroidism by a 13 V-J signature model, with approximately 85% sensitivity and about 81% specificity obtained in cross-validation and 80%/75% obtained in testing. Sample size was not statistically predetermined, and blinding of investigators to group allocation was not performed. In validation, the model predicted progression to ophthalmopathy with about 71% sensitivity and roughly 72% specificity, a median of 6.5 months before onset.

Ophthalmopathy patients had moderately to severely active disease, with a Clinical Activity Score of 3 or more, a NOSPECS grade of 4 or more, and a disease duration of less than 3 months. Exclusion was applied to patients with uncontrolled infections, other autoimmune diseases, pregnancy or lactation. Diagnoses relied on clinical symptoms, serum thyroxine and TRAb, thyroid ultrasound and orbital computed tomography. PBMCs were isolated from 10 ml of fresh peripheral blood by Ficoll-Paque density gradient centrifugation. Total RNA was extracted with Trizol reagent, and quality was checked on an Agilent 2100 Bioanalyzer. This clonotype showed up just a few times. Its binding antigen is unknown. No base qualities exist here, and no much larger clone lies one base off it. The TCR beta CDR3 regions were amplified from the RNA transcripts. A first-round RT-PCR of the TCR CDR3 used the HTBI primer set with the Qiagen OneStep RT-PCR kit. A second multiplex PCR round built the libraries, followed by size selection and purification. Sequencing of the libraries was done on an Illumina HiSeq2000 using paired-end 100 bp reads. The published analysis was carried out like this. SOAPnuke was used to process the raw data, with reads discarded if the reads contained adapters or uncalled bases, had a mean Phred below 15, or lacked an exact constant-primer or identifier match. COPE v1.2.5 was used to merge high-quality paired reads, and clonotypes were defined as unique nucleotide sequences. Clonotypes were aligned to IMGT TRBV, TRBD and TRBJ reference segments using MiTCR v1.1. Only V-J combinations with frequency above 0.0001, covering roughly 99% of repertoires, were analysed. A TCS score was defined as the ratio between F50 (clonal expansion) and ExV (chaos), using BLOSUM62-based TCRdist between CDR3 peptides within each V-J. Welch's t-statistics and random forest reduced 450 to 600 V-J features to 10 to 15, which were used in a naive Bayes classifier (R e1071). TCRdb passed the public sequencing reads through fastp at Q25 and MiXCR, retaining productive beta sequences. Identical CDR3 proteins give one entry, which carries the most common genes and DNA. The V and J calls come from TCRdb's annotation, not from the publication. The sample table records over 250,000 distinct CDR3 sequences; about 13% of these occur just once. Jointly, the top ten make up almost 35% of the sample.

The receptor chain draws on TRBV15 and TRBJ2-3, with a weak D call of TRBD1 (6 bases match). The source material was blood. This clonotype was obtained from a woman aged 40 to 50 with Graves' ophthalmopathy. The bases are TGTGCCACCAGCCCTCGGGACAACACAGATACGCAGTATTTT. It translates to CATSPRDNTDTQYF.